Below, one T cell receptor beta chain is given with its context. Antigen: not known. The sample comes from a study of human T cells and chemical hapten exposure. V trimming: 6 bases; J trimming: 0 bases; junction bases outside the gene matches: 17. The CDR3 is 20 amino acids. Germline V lookup: CDR1 SGHVS, CDR2 FNYEAQ. Unique molecular identifiers were linked by the library to individual cDNA molecules. TCRdb analysed the RACE reads with MiXCR anew, one entry per CDR3 protein. The repertoire includes some 77,000 distinct CDR3 sequences, around 9.3% of them detected once, and around 1.7% sits in the top ten. Time point indicated: healthy volunteer bleed at 6 weeks. Blood, whole and unfractionated, served as the source for total RNA extraction. Study results and caveats: Sensitizing with DPC caused no change in TCRs above 1 in 1000 frequency.

The sequencing sample was made of whole blood. The TCR originated in a female donor in good health. Some clones in this sample may be carry-over from other donors' samples. This chain uses TRBV7-6 with TRBJ2-1, with 10 bases that match TRBD2. CDR3 amino acids: CASRTRMELAGRLSYNEQFF. In nucleotides, the CDR3 is TGTGCCAGCAGAACCCGGATGGAACTAGCGGGGCGCCTCTCCTACAATGAGCAGTTCTTC.